The source of this T cell receptor (beta chain) is a study of identical twins. This CDR3 has 16 residues. The V gene end was trimmed by 5 bases and the J gene end by 5 bases; junction bases not matched to a gene: 13. The germline CDR1 and CDR2 sequences are SGHRS and YFSETQ. MiXCR was run by TCRdb on the 5' RACE reads, yielding one entry per CDR3 protein. The profile shows about 480,000 distinct CDR3 sequences, approximately 15% of them singletons. There are a few counts of this clonotype. These same data were also listed under a study on yellow fever vaccine responses in identical twins.

Input material: CD4+ T cells sorted from blood. This chain joins TRBV5-1 and TRBJ2-3; 8 bases align to TRBD1. This TCR was recovered from a woman between 18 and 29 years old in good health. The CDR3 region has the DNA TGCGCCAGCAGAAGTCCTCGACAGGGGAAGAAAGATACGCAGTATTTT. Protein product: CASRSPRQGKKDTQYF. Full variable domain (remainder filled in from reference TRBV5-1 and TRBJ2-3): KAGVTQTPRYLIKTRGQQVTLSCSPISGHRSVSWYQQTPGQGLQFLFEYFSETQRNKGNFPGRFSGRQFSNSRSEMNVSTLELGDSALYLCASRSPRQGKKDTQYFGPGTRLTVL.